Included here is one T cell receptor (beta chain) sequence, with context. This entry comes from a study of T cell changes during pregnancy in multiple sclerosis. V lost 2 bases and J lost 5, with 12 bases in between. The V gene's germline CDR1 is SGHTA and CDR2 FQGNSA. This CDR3 has 14 residues. Using immunoSEQ multiplex PCR, the repertoire was profiled, and TCRdb retains in-frame clones only, with some absent. Of 100,000 to 110,000 clones listed, 92% are singletons. The input for sequencing was peripheral blood, taken after pregnancy. The chain couples TRBV7-2 to TRBJ2-5; possibly TRBD1 for D (6 bases). The receptor's source is a female donor with multiple sclerosis, enrolled in a pregnancy study. CDR3 residues: CASSLQGSMETQYF. In nucleotides, the CDR3 is TGTGCCAGCAGCTTACAGGGGAGTATGGAGACCCAGTACTTC.